A selection of T cell receptor beta chains follows, all from one sample in a study of breast tumors, draining lymph nodes, adjacent tissues. TCRdb called the multiplex PCR reads again in MiXCR, with one record for every CDR3 protein. The repertoire holds 150,000 to 200,000 distinct CDR3 sequences, with 30% to 35% as singletons. Sequencing was carried out using axillary lymph node tissue. These receptors were collected from a female donor with breast cancer. Some clones in this sample may be carry-over from other donors' samples. CDR3s include the opening cysteine and the closing phenylalanine or tryptophan. D genes are given only for firm matches. Clone size is shown for a subset of rows, as once, few, many or a class of expanded clone.

v_call,j_call,d_call,clone_size,cdr3_nt,cdr3_aa
TRBV27,TRBJ2-3,TRBD2,.,TGTGCCAGCAGTCTAGCGGGTCACACAGATACGCAGTATTTT,CASSLAGHTDTQYF
TRBV7-2,TRBJ2-5,.,many,TGTGCCAGCAGCTTAACCCCAGAGACCCAGTACTTC,CASSLTPETQYF
TRBV6-2/TRBV6-3,TRBJ1-5,.,.,TGTGCCAGCAGTTACTTAGAGGCCGGGAGCAGCAATCAGCCCCAGCATTTT,CASSYLEAGSSNQPQHF
TRBV2,TRBJ1-4,TRBD1,.,TGTGCCAGCAGTGCTAGAGGGAACCCAGGGGGCGATGAAAAACTGTTTTTT,CASSARGNPGGDEKLFF
TRBV18,TRBJ1-2,.,many,TGTGCCAGCTCACCAGGAGACAGAATCTATGGCTACACCTTC,CASSPGDRIYGYTF
TRBV10-3,TRBJ1-5,.,many,TGTGCCATCAGTGACGGAGGCGGGCCCCGGGCGTTT,CAISDGGGPRAF
TRBV6-2/TRBV6-3,TRBJ2-1,TRBD2,many,TGTGCCAGCAGGTCTAGCGGGGGGCAATACAATGAGCAGTTCTTC,CASRSSGGQYNEQFF
TRBV20-1,TRBJ1-6,.,once,TGCAGTGCTAGCGGGCCACTATCCTACAATTCACCCCTCCACTTT,CSASGPLSYNSPLHF
TRBV9,TRBJ2-3,TRBD1,many,TGTGCCAGCAGCTCCAACAGGGGCGGGGATACGCAGTATTTT,CASSSNRGGDTQYF
TRBV2,TRBJ2-4,TRBD1,few,TGTGCCAGCGGGACGGACAGGGACTTAGCCAAAAACATTCAGTACTTC,CASGTDRDLAKNIQYF
TRBV11-2,TRBJ1-4,.,.,TGTGCCAGCAGCTTAGATGTGAGTGGGGTAGGACTGTTTTTT,CASSLDVSGVGLFF
TRBV2,TRBJ2-2,.,many,TGTGCCAGCATCGGGCTAGGGAACACCGGGGAGCTGTTTTTT,CASIGLGNTGELFF
TRBV12-3/TRBV12-4,TRBJ2-2,.,.,TGTGCCAGCAGTGAGGGGCCCTCTACGGAGCTGTTTTTT,CASSEGPSTELFF
TRBV18,TRBJ1-2,TRBD1,.,TGTGCCAGCTCACTCCCGGACAGGGGGCTAGGCTACACCTTC,CASSLPDRGLGYTF
TRBV29-1,TRBJ2-7,TRBD1,many,TGCAGCGTCGTGACAGGGGGGTCCTACGAGCAGTACTTC,CSVVTGGSYEQYF
TRBV20-1,TRBJ1-2,.,few,TGCAGTGCTAGAGATCTAGGCTATGGCTCCACCTTC,CSARDLGYGSTF
TRBV30,TRBJ2-7,TRBD2,many,TGTGCCTGGTCTAGCGGGAGGGGCTACGAGCAGTACTTC,CAWSSGRGYEQYF
TRBV6-1,TRBJ1-4,.,.,TGTGCCAGCAGTGAATTGGCGTACTACGAAAAACTGTTTTTT,CASSELAYYEKLFF
TRBV12-3/TRBV12-4,TRBJ2-5,.,.,TGTGCCAGCAACCCGGGCAGGGGCCAAGAGACCCAGTACTTC,CASNPGRGQETQYF
TRBV7-6,TRBJ1-4,.,.,TGTGCCAGCAGCGAAGGGGGGCGGACTAATGAAAAACTGTTTTTT,CASSEGGRTNEKLFF
TRBV19,TRBJ1-2,.,many,TGTGCCAGTAGCACCATGGGGCAGAGCAGGCACAACTATGGCTACACCTTC,CASSTMGQSRHNYGYTF
TRBV29-1,TRBJ2-1,.,many,TGCAGCGTTGAAATGGTTTCTGAGCAGTTCTTC,CSVEMVSEQFF
TRBV6-5,TRBJ2-7,.,.,TGTGCCAGCAGTCACACTACCCGGAGGGCCTACGAGCAGTACTTC,CASSHTTRRAYEQYF